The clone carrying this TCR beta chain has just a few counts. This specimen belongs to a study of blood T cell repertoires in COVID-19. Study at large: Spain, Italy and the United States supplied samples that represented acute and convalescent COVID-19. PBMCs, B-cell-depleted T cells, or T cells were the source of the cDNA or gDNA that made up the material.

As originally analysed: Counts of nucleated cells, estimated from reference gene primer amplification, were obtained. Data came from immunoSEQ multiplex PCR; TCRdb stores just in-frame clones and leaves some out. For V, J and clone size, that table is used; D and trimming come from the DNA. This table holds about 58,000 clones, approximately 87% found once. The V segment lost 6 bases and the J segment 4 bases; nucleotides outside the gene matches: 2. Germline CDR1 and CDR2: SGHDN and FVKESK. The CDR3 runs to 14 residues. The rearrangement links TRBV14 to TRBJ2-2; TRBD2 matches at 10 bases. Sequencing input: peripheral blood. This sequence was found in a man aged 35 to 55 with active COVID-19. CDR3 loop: CASRGLAPTGELFF. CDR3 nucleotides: TGTGCCAGCAGGGGACTAGCGCCCACCGGGGAGCTGTTTTTT.